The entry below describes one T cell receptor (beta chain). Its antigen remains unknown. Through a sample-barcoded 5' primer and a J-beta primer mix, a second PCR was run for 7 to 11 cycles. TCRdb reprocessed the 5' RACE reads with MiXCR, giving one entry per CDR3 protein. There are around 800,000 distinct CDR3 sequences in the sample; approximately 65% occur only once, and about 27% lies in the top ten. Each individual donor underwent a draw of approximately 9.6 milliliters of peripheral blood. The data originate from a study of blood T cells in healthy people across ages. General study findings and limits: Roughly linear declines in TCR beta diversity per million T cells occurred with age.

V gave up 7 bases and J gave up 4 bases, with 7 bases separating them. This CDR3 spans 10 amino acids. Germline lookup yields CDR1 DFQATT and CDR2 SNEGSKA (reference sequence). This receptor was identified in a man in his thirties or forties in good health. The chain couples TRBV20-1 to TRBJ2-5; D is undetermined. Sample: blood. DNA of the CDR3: TGCAGTGGCGGTAGAGAGACCCAGTACTTC. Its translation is CSGGRETQYF.